This paragraph reports one TCR beta chain. Its antigen is still unknown. This sample was included in a study of identical twins. TCRdb re-analysed the 5' RACE reads in MiXCR, keeping a single row per CDR3 protein. The profile shows about 890,000 distinct CDR3 sequences, approximately 13% of them singletons. Study conclusions and caveats: The abundant beta clonotypes from cord blood had fewer insertions, and memory repertoires had none of this. Out-of-frame alpha sequences common to twins exhibited a surplus of low generation probability.

There were only healthy Caucasians among the donors. A further study also used this sample, focusing on yellow fever vaccine responses in identical twins. That publication notes: After vaccination, twins' T cell response reportedly seemed partly convergent, partly personalized.

Sequences were obtained from PBMCs. The source is a woman aged 18-29 years in good health.

The CDR3 spells CASLPGGDPGEKLFF. In DNA, the CDR3 is TGTGCCAGCCTGCCCGGGGGGGACCCCGGGGAAAAACTGTTTTTT. The chain couples TRBV28 to TRBJ1-4; D might be TRBD1 (5 bases). V dropped 8 bases and J dropped 8 bases, with 21 bases sitting between them. There are 15 residues in the CDR3. Germline V CDR1 and CDR2: MDHEN, SYDVKM.